This T cell receptor beta chain emerged from a study of blood T cell repertoires in COVID-19. Turning to the study itself: The United States, Italy and Spain were the sources of the acute and convalescent COVID-19 samples. PBMCs, B-cell-depleted T cells, or T cells provided the cDNA or gDNA that made up the material.

Sequencing was performed with immunoSEQ multiplex PCR; in TCRdb, only in-frame clones are kept and a portion is missing. This table holds around 250,000 clones, 86% found once. The germline V gene encodes CDR1 MNHEY and CDR2 SVGEGT. Between the trimmed V and J ends, which lost 2 bases and 3 bases, there was a span of 17 bases. This CDR3 is 16 amino acids long. Sequenced: peripheral blood. The rearrangement joins TRBV6-2 or TRBV6-3 to TRBJ2-7, with D unresolved. This sequence originates from a young woman with active or convalescent COVID-19. The CDR3 is CASSYPDTEQDYEQYF. The CDR3 DNA follows: TGTGCCAGCAGTTACCCAGACACCGAGCAAGACTACGAGCAGTACTTC.